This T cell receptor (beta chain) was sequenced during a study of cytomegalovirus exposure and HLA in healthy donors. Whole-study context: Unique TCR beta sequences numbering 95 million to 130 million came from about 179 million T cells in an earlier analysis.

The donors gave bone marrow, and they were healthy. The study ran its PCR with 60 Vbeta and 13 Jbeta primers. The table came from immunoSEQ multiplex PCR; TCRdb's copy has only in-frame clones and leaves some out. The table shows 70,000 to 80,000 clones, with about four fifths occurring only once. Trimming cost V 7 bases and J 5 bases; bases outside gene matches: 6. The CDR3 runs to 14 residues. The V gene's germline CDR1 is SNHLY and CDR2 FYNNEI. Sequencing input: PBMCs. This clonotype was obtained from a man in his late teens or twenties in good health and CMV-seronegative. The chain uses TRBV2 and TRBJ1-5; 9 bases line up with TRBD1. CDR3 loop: CASNVQGAYQPQHF. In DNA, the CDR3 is TGTGCCAGCAATGTACAGGGGGCTTATCAGCCCCAGCATTTT.